Below, 15 T cell receptor beta chains from the same sample are listed, as sequenced in a study of blood T cell repertoires in COVID-19 (dated by TCRdb to the early 2020s). Libraries were constructed by the immunoSEQ multiplex PCR assay. The immuneACCESS repertoire file appears here via TCRdb, limited to in-frame rearrangements. These files lack a portion of the clones; in checked studies, under half of the deficit traces to unresolved V genes, and the cause of the others is not known. The sample table contains roughly 190,000 clones; only one count was recorded for 84% of them. Approximately 14% of the sample comes from the top ten. The sample consisted of peripheral blood. The receptors stem from a man under 40 with active or convalescent COVID-19.

CDR3 DNA sequence: TGTGCCAGCACCCTCGGGAATGAGCAGTTCTTC. Its translation: CASTLGNEQFF. This chain links TRBV12-3 or TRBV12-4 with TRBJ2-1; no firm D call. The V gene lost 7 bases and the J gene lost 7 bases, with 8 bases spanning the gap. CDR3 length: 11 amino acids.

The chain has TRBV7-2 and TRBJ1-2; D perhaps matches TRBD1 (5 bases). The germline V gene encodes CDR1 SGHTA and CDR2 FQGNSA. This CDR3 comprises 17 residues. Trimming left V 3 bases short and J 2 bases short, with 19 bases between. CDR3 nucleotides: TGTGCCAGCAGCTTGAGCCCCTATGAAGGGGCCAACTATGGCTACACCTTC. Its protein product is CASSLSPYEGANYGYTF.

The chain carries TRBV11-1 and TRBJ2-3; tentative D call: TRBD2 (6 bases). The CDR3 spans 14 residues. In germline, CDR1 is SGHAT, CDR2 FQDESV (reference sequence). V was clipped by 6 bases and J by 2 bases, with 12 bases between them. CDR3: CASSVSGDTDTQYF. The CDR3 nucleotides are TGTGCCAGCAGTGTTAGCGGCGACACAGATACGCAGTATTTT.

This clone came up a few times. The chain joins TRBV10-3 to TRBJ1-1; no firm D call. CDR1 ENHRY and CDR2 SYGVKD come from the germline V gene. The CDR3 runs to 16 residues. The ends were cut back, 3 bases at V and 2 bases at J, with 16 bases in the middle. The CDR3 region has the DNA TGTGCCATCAGTGATTCGAATGCGGTAGGCAACACTGAAGCTTTCTTT. Translation gives CAISDSNAVGNTEAFF.

The chain couples TRBV28 to TRBJ2-7, with 16 bases aligning to TRBD2. With 5 bases clipped from V and 7 bases from J, the junction kept 8 bases outside the gene matches. CDR1 is MDHEN and CDR2 is SYDVKM in the germline V gene. CDR3 length: 16 amino acids. CDR3 sequence reads: CASSLGTSGGAREQYV. The CDR3, as DNA: TGTGCCAGCAGTCTAGGGACTAGCGGGGGGGCCCGGGAGCAGTACGTC.

This chain connects TRBV27 to TRBJ2-3; no clear D gene. Trimming cost V 4 bases and J 0 bases, with 11 bases left between them. This CDR3 has 15 residues. The germline V gene encodes CDR1 MNHEY and CDR2 SMNVEV (reference sequence). CDR3 residues: CASSSLLSSTDTQYF. CDR3 coding DNA: TGTGCCAGCAGTTCCCTCCTGTCGAGCACAGATACGCAGTATTTT.

The CDR3 DNA follows: TGTGCCAGCAGTTCCCGCCACGGGAATTCACCCCTCCACTTT. Amino acid sequence: CASSSRHGNSPLHF. The chain couples TRBV6-5 to TRBJ1-6; D gene unclear. V dropped 4 bases and J dropped 7 bases, with 11 bases sitting between them. The germline V gene has CDR1 MNHEY and CDR2 SVGAGI. This CDR3 is 14 amino acids long.

The chain employs TRBV5-5 and TRBJ2-3, with 8 bases lining up with TRBD2. Unmatched junction bases numbered 1, after V lost 3 bases and J lost 1 base. CDR1 and CDR2 (germline): SGHKS, YYEKEE (reference sequence). The CDR3 runs 14 residues. This chain's CDR3 is CASSYSGGTDTQYF. The CDR3 bases are TGTGCCAGCAGCTATAGCGGGGGCACAGATACGCAGTATTTT.

This rearrangement joins TRBV4-3 to TRBJ1-1, with 9 bases that match TRBD1. The CDR3 is made up of 15 amino acids. The germline CDR1 and CDR2 sequences are LGHNA and YSLEER. V was pared by 3 bases and J by 1 base, with 3 bases of the junction left unmatched. CDR3 amino acids: CASSHRQGGNTEAFF. DNA for the CDR3: TGCGCCAGCAGCCACCGACAGGGGGGGAACACTGAAGCTTTCTTT.

The chain carries TRBV7-3 and TRBJ2-1; 12 bases are shared with TRBD2. The CDR3 length is 16 residues. Unmatched junction bases numbered 7, after V lost 5 bases and J lost 5 bases. Germline V CDR1 and CDR2: SGHTA, FQGTGA. The CDR3 is CASSPPRLAGDNEQFF. The CDR3 DNA follows: TGTGCCAGCAGCCCTCCGAGACTAGCGGGGGACAATGAGCAGTTCTTC.

This clone came up once. The rearrangement joins TRBV7-2 to TRBJ1-2; TRBD1 might be the D (5 bases). Germline values: CDR1 SGHTA, CDR2 FQGNSA. Trimming took off 3 bases at V and 8 bases at J, with 22 bases between the two ends. CDR3 length: 16 residues. CDR3 DNA sequence: TGTGCCAGCAGCTTTTCCCGGTGGGGCAGCACTTGGGGCTACACCTTC. Amino acids: CASSFSRWGSTWGYTF.

This CDR3 reads CASSQEGGTGSYGYTF. As DNA, the CDR3 is TGCGCCAGCAGCCAAGAAGGAGGCACGGGCTCCTATGGCTACACCTTC. V gene TRBV4-3 combines with J gene TRBJ1-2, with no clear D. With 0 bases removed from V and 4 bases from J, the gap between germline ends came to 15 bases. This CDR3 spans 16 amino acids. The germline V gene has CDR1 LGHNA and CDR2 YSLEER.

V and J are TRBV7-2 and TRBJ2-2; perhaps TRBD1 as D (7 bases). V lost 1 base, J lost 4 bases, and 10 bases lay in between. This CDR3 has 15 residues. Germline CDR1 is SGHTA and CDR2 is FQGNSA. CDR3 sequence reads: CASSLGQGGTGELFF. CDR3 DNA sequence: TGTGCCAGCAGCTTAGGACAGGGAGGCACCGGGGAGCTGTTTTTT.

V is TRBV28 and J is TRBJ2-5, with D tentatively TRBD1 (6 bases). CDR3 length: 15 residues. Germline V CDR1 and CDR2: MDHEN, SYDVKM. With 6 bases removed from V and 1 base from J, the gap between germline ends came to 15 bases. The CDR3 is CASSRGQGTQETQYF. CDR3 nucleotide sequence: TGTGCCAGCAGCAGGGGCCAGGGGACCCAAGAGACCCAGTACTTC.

V and J are TRBV14 and TRBJ2-4; D may be TRBD1 (5 bases). Deletions cut 4 bases from V and 6 bases from J, with 13 bases between. CDR3 size: 14 residues. Looked up from germline, CDR1 is SGHDN and CDR2 is FVKESK. The CDR3 region is CASSPAGLGNIQYF. The DNA of the CDR3 is TGTGCCAGCAGCCCTGCAGGGCTGGGAAACATTCAGTACTTC. The complete variable domain, with remaining parts taken from reference TRBV14 and TRBJ2-4, reads EAGVTQFPSHSVIEKGQTVTLRCDPISGHDNLYWYRRVMGKEIKFLLHFVKESKQDESGMPNNRFLAERTGGTYSTLKVQPAELEDSGVYFCASSPAGLGNIQYFGAGTRLSVL.